This T cell receptor (beta chain) was documented in a study of blood T cell repertoires in COVID-19. Study-level information: From the United States, Italy and Spain came samples of acute and convalescent COVID-19. Nucleic acid was either cDNA or gDNA, and it came from T cells, B-cell-depleted T cells, or PBMCs.

Authors' methods: Amplification of reference gene primers was used by the study to estimate nucleated cell counts. Here immunoSEQ multiplex PCR was the method, and the copy in TCRdb shows in-frame clones only, minus some. V and J calls and clone size are copied from that table; D and trimming were computed from the DNA. The sample consists of 110,000 or so clones, about 87% of them appearing once. Sequencing was done on a sample of peripheral blood. This receptor was obtained from a human donor in a cohort sampled during active COVID-19.

In DNA form, the CDR3 reads TGTGCCATCAGTGGTGGACTAGCGGGTTCGTACGAGCAGTACTTC. It encodes CAISGGLAGSYEQYF. The V call is TRBV10-3, the J call TRBJ2-7; the match to TRBD2 covers 11 bases. Germline loops: CDR1 ENHRY, CDR2 SYGVKD. Trimming removed 4 bases from V and 4 bases from J; junction bases left unmatched: 6. This CDR3 has 15 residues.